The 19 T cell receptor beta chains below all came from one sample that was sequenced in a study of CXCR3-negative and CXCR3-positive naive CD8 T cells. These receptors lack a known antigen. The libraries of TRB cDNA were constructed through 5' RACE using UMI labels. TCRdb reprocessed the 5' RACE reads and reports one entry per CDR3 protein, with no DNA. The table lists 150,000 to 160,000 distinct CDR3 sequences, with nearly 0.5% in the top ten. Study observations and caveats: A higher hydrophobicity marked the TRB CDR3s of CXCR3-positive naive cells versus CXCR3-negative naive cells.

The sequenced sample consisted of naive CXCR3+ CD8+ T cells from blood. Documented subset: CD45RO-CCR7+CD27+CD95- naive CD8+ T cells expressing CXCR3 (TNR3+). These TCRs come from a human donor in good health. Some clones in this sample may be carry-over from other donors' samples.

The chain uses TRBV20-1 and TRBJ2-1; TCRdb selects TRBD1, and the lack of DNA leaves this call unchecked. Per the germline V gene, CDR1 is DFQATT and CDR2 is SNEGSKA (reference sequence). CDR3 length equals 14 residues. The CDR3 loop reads CSAREPLSYNEQFF.

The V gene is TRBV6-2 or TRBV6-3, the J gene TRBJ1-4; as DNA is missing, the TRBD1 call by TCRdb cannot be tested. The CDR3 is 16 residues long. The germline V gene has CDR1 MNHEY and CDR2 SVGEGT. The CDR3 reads CASSYPQDIQPEKLFF.

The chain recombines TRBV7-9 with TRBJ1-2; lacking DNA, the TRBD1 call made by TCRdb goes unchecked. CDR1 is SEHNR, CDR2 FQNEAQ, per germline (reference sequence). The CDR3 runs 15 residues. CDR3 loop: CASSSGPTIAYGHTF.

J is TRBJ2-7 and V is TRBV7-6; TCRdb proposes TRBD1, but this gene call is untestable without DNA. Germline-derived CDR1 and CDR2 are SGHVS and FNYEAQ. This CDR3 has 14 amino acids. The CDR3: CASSLASTGAEQYF.

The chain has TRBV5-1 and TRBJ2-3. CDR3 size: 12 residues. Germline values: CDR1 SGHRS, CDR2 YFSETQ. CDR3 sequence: CASSSHSDTQYF.

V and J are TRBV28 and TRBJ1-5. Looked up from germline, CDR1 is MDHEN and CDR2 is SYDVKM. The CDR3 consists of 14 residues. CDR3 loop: CASSNSRVNQPQHF.

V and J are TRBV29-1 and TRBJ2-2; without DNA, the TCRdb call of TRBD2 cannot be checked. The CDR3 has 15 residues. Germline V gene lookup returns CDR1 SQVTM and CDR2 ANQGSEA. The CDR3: CSVKPAVANTGELFF.

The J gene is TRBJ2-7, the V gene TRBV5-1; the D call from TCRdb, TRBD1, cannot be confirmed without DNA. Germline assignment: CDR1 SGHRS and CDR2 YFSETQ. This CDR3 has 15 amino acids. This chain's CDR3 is CASSFKGGFGYEQYF.

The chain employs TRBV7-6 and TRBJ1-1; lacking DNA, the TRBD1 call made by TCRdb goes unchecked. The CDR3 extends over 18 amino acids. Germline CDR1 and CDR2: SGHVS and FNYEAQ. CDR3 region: CASSPLISRGRTFNEAFF.

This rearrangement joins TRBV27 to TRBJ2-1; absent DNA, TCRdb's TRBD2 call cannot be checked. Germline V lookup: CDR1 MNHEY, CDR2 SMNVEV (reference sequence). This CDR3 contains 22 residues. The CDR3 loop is CASSPISGPGGFALPLNNEQFF.

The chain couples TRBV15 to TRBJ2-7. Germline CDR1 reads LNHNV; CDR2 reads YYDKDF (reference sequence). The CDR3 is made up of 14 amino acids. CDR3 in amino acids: CATSSIASRDEQYF.

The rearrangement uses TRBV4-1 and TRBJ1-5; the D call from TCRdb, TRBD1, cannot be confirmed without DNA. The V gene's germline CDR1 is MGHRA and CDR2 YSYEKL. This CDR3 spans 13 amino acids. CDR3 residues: CASSDRGNQPQHF.

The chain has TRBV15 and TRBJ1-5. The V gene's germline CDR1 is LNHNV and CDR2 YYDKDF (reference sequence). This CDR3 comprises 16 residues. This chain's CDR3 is CATSRARELSNQPQHF. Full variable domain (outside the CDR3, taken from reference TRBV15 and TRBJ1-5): DAMVIQNPRYQVTQFGKPVTLSCSQTLNHNVMYWYQQKSSQAPKLLFHYYDKDFNNEADTPDNFQSRRPNTSFCFLDIRSPGLGDTAMYLCATSRARELSNQPQHFGDGTRLSIL.

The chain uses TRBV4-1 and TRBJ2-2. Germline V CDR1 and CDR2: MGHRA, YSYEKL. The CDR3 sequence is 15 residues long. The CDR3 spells CASSLSPSGTGELFF.

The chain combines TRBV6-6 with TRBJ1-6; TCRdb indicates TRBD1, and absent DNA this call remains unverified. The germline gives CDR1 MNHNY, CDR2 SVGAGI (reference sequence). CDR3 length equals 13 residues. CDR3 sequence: CASGDRENSPLHF.

CDR3 residues: CASSLPIHNEQFF. This chain uses TRBV5-1 with TRBJ2-1. The CDR3 has 13 amino acids. Germline lookup yields CDR1 SGHRS and CDR2 YFSETQ.

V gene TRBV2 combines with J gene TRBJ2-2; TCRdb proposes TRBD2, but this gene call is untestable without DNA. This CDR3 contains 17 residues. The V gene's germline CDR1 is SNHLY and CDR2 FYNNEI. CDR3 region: CASSEAGERVNTGELFF.

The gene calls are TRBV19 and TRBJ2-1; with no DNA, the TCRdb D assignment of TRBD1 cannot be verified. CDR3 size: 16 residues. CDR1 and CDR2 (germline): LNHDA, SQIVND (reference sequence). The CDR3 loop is CASSIPRQGLSNEQFF.

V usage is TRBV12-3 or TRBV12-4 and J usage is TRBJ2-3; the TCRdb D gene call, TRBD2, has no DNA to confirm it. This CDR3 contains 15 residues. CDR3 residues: CASSFPGLGTDTQYF.